A single TCR beta chain is shown here with its context. Other DNA sequences within the sample encode an identical CDR3. Profiling relied on immunoSEQ multiplex PCR, and the TCRdb table lists in-frame clones only, not all of them. Counted here are around 500,000 clones, about nine tenths occurring once; the ten biggest clones make up 8.3%. Germline lookup yields CDR1 SGHRS and CDR2 YFSETQ. The CDR3 has 13 amino acids. Trimming took off 1 base at V and 4 bases at J, with 8 bases between the two ends. This entry is derived from a study of blood T cell repertoires in COVID-19. All enrollees were about 18 to 100 years old and from fewer than 30 US areas.

The source material was PBMCs or T cells enriched from blood (not recorded which). The V and J genes are TRBV5-1 and TRBJ1-1; tentative D call: TRBD1 (6 bases). The sequence came from a woman aged 55-70 years who had recovered from COVID-19. The CDR3 region is CASSLQGSTEAFF. CDR3 bases: TGCGCCAGCAGCTTGCAGGGGTCCACTGAAGCTTTCTTT.